This entry describes one T cell receptor beta chain. The length of the CDR3 is 15 residues. The J segment lost 4 bases and the V segment lost 0 bases, leaving 3 bases of the junction unmatched. Germline V gives CDR1 SGDLS, CDR2 YYNGEE. These data belong to a study of blood T cell repertoires in COVID-19. At the level of the study: The study drew acute and convalescent COVID-19 samples from the United States, Italy and Spain. Nucleic acid was either cDNA or gDNA, and it came from T cells, B-cell-depleted T cells, or PBMCs.

Authors' analysis steps: Amplification of reference gene primers was used by the study to estimate nucleated cell counts. The table came from immunoSEQ multiplex PCR; TCRdb's copy has only in-frame clones and leaves some out. Clone size and the V and J calls come from that table; the DNA yielded D and trimming. The table lists 200,000 to 250,000 clones, roughly 87% of them singletons. Sequencing was carried out using peripheral blood. The receptor was derived from a woman aged 18-29 years who had recovered from COVID-19. This chain uses TRBV9 with TRBJ2-1; 8 bases agree with TRBD1. The CDR3 is CASSVAGQAYNEQFF. In nucleotides, the CDR3 is TGTGCCAGCAGCGTAGCGGGACAGGCTTACAATGAGCAGTTCTTC.